The rows below give T cell receptor beta chains drawn from one sample of a study of T cell repertoires in cytomegalovirus infection. Antigens of these TCRs are unknown. TCRdb re-called the reads through MiXCR, storing one row per CDR3 protein. The sample gives about 150,000 distinct CDR3 sequences, 32% of which show up once; roughly half is in the top ten. This specimen consisted of CD8+ T cells from cultured PBMCs, obtained from culture after CMV antigen stimulation. The source is a human donor in good health (CMV status not recorded). Some clones in this sample may be carry-over from other donors' samples. Each CDR3 is given with its conserved first and last residue. D genes are given only for firm matches. Rows give clone size only sometimes, using once, few, many, or a class for an expanded clone.

cdr3_aa | cdr3_nt | clone_size | j_call | v_call | d_call
CASSRDGPNYMNTEAFF | TGTGCCAGCAGTCGGGACGGGCCGAATTACATGAACACTGAAGCTTTCTTT | few | TRBJ1-1 | TRBV2 | .
CSVAKDRGLYEQYF | TGCAGCGTTGCTAAAGACAGGGGACTTTACGAGCAGTACTTC | . | TRBJ2-7 | TRBV29-1 | TRBD1
CASSENRGGDQPQHF | TGTGCCAGCAGTGAGAACAGGGGTGGGGATCAGCCCCAGCATTTT | many | TRBJ1-5 | TRBV6-4 | TRBD1
CASSVDGSEAFF | TGTGCCAGCAGCGTAGACGGCTCTGAAGCTTTCTTT | . | TRBJ1-1 | TRBV7-9 | .
CASSVERNSGANVLTF | TGTGCCAGCAGCGTAGAGAGAAACTCTGGGGCCAACGTCCTGACTTTC | . | TRBJ2-6 | TRBV9 | .
CASRGAPQGNTGELFF | TGTGCCAGCAGGGGGGCCCCACAGGGAAACACCGGGGAGCTGTTTTTT | few | TRBJ2-2 | TRBV12-3/TRBV12-4 | .
CASKTGTATNYGYTF | TGTGCCAGTAAGACCGGGACAGCGACTAACTATGGCTACACCTTC | few | TRBJ1-2 | TRBV19 | TRBD1
CASTLAGDYQETQYF | TGTGCCAGCACGCTAGCGGGGGATTACCAAGAGACCCAGTACTTC | . | TRBJ2-5 | TRBV28 | TRBD2
CASIPWGDYNEQFF | TGTGCCAGCATCCCGTGGGGGGATTACAATGAGCAGTTCTTC | . | TRBJ2-1 | TRBV7-9 | .
CASSLPRGGKETQYF | TGTGCCAGCAGCTTGCCGCGGGGGGGTAAAGAGACCCAGTACTTC | . | TRBJ2-5 | TRBV5-4 | TRBD2
CASTAGAVQETQYF | TGTGCCAGCACCGCAGGCGCAGTCCAAGAGACCCAGTACTTC | few | TRBJ2-5 | TRBV12-3/TRBV12-4 | .
CASSLEGDLSYEQYF | TGTGCCAGCAGCTTAGAAGGGGATCTCTCCTACGAGCAGTACTTC | . | TRBJ2-7 | TRBV7-2 | .
CASSRSQGGADTQYF | TGCGCCAGCAGCCGGTCACAGGGTGGGGCAGATACGCAGTATTTT | . | TRBJ2-3 | TRBV4-1 | .